A single sample gave rise to the 15 T cell receptor beta chains below, sequenced in a study of identical twins. Each CDR3 protein is one row after TCRdb ran MiXCR on the 5' RACE reads. Of 1.5 million or so distinct CDR3 sequences in the sample, less than 40% were seen once. Material: cord blood. Source of these receptors: a newborn girl in good health.

This rearrangement joins TRBV10-3 to TRBJ2-1; D unresolved. The CDR3 is made up of 13 amino acids. Trimming removed 3 bases from V and 10 bases from J, with 13 bases in between. Germline CDR1 is ENHRY and CDR2 is SYGVKD. The CDR3 sequence is CAISDSAIGEQFF. The CDR3 bases are TGTGCCATCAGTGATTCGGCGATAGGGGAGCAGTTCTTC.

The chain has TRBV28 and TRBJ2-3; D may be TRBD1 (7 bases). The CDR3 sequence is 17 residues long. Germline assignment: CDR1 MDHEN and CDR2 SYDVKM. With 2 bases removed from V and 8 bases from J, the gap between germline ends came to 23 bases. CDR3 bases: TGTGCCAGCAGTTTACGCGACAGGGCGGGATCCTACGGTACGCAGTATTTT. This codes for CASSLRDRAGSYGTQYF.

The chain has TRBV20-1 and TRBJ2-2, with D tentatively TRBD2 (5 bases). Germline V lookup: CDR1 DFQATT, CDR2 SNEGSKA (reference sequence). Trimming pared 5 bases from V and 0 bases from J, leaving 13 bases between. The CDR3 is made up of 15 amino acids. The DNA of the CDR3 is TGCAGTGCTCTTGGTGGGAGCGCGAACACCGGGGAGCTGTTTTTT. The encoded protein is CSALGGSANTGELFF.

This sequence joins TRBV24-1 and TRBJ2-1, with 7 bases matching TRBD1. Germline V gene data show CDR1 as KGHDR and CDR2 as SFDVKD. The ends lost 3 bases at V and 1 base at J; junction bases unmatched: 8. The CDR3 extends over 17 amino acids. CDR3 region: CATSDQTGRGSYNEQFF. The CDR3, as DNA: TGTGCCACCAGTGATCAGACAGGGAGAGGGTCCTACAATGAGCAGTTCTTC.

The chain joins TRBV3-1 to TRBJ1-6, with 7 nucleotides matching TRBD1. V lost 4 bases, J lost 7 bases, and 16 bases stayed unmatched. Germline V CDR1 and CDR2: LGHDT, YNNKEL (reference sequence). This CDR3 region has 18 residues. In DNA, the CDR3 is TGTGCCAGCAGCCGTACTAAAGGACTCACAGGGGCCAATTCACCCCTCCACTTT. As protein: CASSRTKGLTGANSPLHF.

This clonotype has just a few counts. The V gene is TRBV7-2, the J gene TRBJ1-1; D remains ambiguous. Trimming took off 3 bases at V and 1 base at J, with 6 bases between the two ends. The germline CDR1 and CDR2 sequences are SGHTA and FQGNSA. The CDR3 is 13 amino acids. For the CDR3, the DNA is TGTGCCAGCAGCTTGTTCCAGAACACTGAAGCTTTCTTT. Translation: CASSLFQNTEAFF.

V usage is TRBV3-1 and J usage is TRBJ2-1; the D gene is possibly TRBD2 (6 bases). The CDR3 is 16 residues long. Trimming left V 2 bases short and J 2 bases short, with 13 bases between. Per the germline V gene, CDR1 is LGHDT and CDR2 is YNNKEL (reference sequence). CDR3 region: CASSQLGGAAYNEQFF. CDR3 in DNA: TGTGCCAGCAGCCAACTGGGCGGGGCTGCCTACAATGAGCAGTTCTTC.

This clonotype was picked up a small number of times. The chain employs TRBV6-6 and TRBJ1-2, with D possibly being TRBD1 (5 bases). This CDR3 spans 17 amino acids. Germline assignment: CDR1 MNHNY and CDR2 SVGAGI (reference sequence). The V and J ends lost 6 bases and 5 bases respectively, with 25 bases between them. Here the CDR3 reads CASSLGRQGSHAYGYTF. In DNA form, the CDR3 reads TGTGCCAGCAGCCTGGGGCGCCAGGGCAGTCACGCATATGGCTACACCTTC.

This chain connects TRBV27 to TRBJ1-3, with D maybe TRBD1 (6 bases). This CDR3 is built from 15 residues. Trimming pared 0 bases from V and 4 bases from J, leaving 10 bases between. Per the germline V gene, CDR1 is MNHEY and CDR2 is SMNVEV (reference sequence). The CDR3 DNA sequence: TGTGCCAGCAGTTTATCAGGGGGGCGAGGAAACACCATATATTTT. It specifies CASSLSGGRGNTIYF.

The chain links TRBV29-1 to TRBJ1-2, with D perhaps TRBD1 (6 bases). The CDR3 runs 14 residues. The V and J ends lost 4 bases and 5 bases respectively, with 17 bases between them. The germline gives CDR1 SQVTM, CDR2 ANQGSEA. The CDR3 here is CSVGYTQGGYGYTF. CDR3 in DNA: TGCAGCGTTGGGTATACACAGGGAGGGTATGGCTACACCTTC.

The chain uses TRBV5-1 and TRBJ1-5; D not resolved. This CDR3 region has 14 residues. Germline CDR1 SGHRS, CDR2 YFSETQ. The V gene lost 0 bases and the J gene lost 4 bases, with 8 bases spanning the gap. Written as DNA, the CDR3 is TGCGCCAGCAGCTTGGAGCAGGAGAATCAGCCCCAGCATTTT. Protein sequence: CASSLEQENQPQHF.

A few counts support this clonotype. The rearrangement links TRBV4-1 to TRBJ2-4; 7 bases align to TRBD1. Germline CDR1 is MGHRA and CDR2 is YSYEKL. The CDR3 has 16 residues. Germline trimming cut 4 bases from V and 1 base from J; bases unmatched to any gene: 7. CDR3 sequence: CASSPTMDRAKNIQYF. The CDR3 region has the DNA TGCGCCAGCAGCCCCACGATGGACAGGGCCAAAAACATTCAGTACTTC.

This clonotype was seen many times. The chain carries TRBV6-5 and TRBJ2-3; D is ambiguous. The V end lost 2 bases, the J end lost 6 bases, and 6 bases lay between the germline ends. Germline lookup yields CDR1 MNHEY and CDR2 SVGAGI. This CDR3 has 12 residues. The CDR3 coding sequence is TGTGCCAGCAGTTACGAGGCTGATACGCAGTATTTT. Translated, it gives CASSYEADTQYF.

This clonotype has more than one count but fewer than ten. The chain is built from TRBV20-1 and TRBJ2-1, with TRBD2 matching over 7 bases. This CDR3 spans 16 amino acids. CDR1 is DFQATT and CDR2 is SNEGSKA in the germline V gene (reference sequence). V shed 5 bases and J 1 base; nucleotides not matched to a gene: 11. DNA for the CDR3: TGCAGTGCTCAACCCGTAGCGGGCCCTTCCTACAATGAGCAGTTCTTC. This encodes CSAQPVAGPSYNEQFF.

The J gene is TRBJ2-5, the V gene TRBV10-3; 14 bases agree with TRBD2. This CDR3 is built from 13 residues. With V trimmed by 6 bases and J by 13 bases, 7 bases remained unmatched. The germline CDR1 and CDR2 sequences are ENHRY and SYGVKD. The CDR3 DNA sequence: TGTGCCATCAGCGGGACTAGCGGGGGCGGCGTGTACTTC. Its translation: CAISGTSGGGVYF.